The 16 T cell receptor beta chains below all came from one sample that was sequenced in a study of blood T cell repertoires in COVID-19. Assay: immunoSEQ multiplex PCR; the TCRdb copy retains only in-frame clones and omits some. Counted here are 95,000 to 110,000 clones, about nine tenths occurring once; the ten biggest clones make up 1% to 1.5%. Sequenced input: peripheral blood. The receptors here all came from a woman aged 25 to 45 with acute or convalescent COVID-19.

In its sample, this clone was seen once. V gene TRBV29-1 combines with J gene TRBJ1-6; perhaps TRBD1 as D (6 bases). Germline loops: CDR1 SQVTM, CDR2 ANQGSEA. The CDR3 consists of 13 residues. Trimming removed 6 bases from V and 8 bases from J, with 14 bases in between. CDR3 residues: CSVRRGFDSPLHF. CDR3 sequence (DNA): TGCAGCGTGCGCAGGGGATTTGATTCACCCCTCCACTTT. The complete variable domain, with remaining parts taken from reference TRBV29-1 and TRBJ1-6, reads SAVISQKPSRDICQRGTSLTIQCQVDSQVTMMFWYRQQPGQSLTLIATANQGSEATYESGFVIDKFPISRPNLTFSTLTVSNMSPEDSSIYLCSVRRGFDSPLHFGNGTRLTVT.

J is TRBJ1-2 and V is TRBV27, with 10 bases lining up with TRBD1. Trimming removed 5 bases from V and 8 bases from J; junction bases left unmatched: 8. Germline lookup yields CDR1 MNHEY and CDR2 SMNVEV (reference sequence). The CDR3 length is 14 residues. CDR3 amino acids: CASSPTGGRLGYTF. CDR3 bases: TGTGCCAGCAGTCCGACAGGGGGCCGGTTGGGCTACACCTTC.

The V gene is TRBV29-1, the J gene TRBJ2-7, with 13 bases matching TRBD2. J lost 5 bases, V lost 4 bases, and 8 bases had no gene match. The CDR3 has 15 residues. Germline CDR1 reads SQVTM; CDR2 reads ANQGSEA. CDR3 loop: CSVVTSGRLGDEQYF. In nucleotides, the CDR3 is TGCAGCGTTGTGACTAGCGGGAGGTTGGGTGACGAGCAGTACTTC.

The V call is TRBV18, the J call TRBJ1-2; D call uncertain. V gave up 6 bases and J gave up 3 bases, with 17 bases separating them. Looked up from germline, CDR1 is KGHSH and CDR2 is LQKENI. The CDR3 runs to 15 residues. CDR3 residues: CASSGTRVWDYGYTF. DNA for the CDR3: TGTGCCAGCTCCGGTACTAGGGTATGGGACTATGGCTACACCTTC. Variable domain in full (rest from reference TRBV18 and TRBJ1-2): NAGVMQNPRHLVRRRGQEARLRCSPMKGHSHVYWYRQLPEEGLKFMVYLQKENIIDESGMPKERFSAEFPKEGPSILRIQQVVRGDSAAYFCASSGTRVWDYGYTFGSGTRLTVV.

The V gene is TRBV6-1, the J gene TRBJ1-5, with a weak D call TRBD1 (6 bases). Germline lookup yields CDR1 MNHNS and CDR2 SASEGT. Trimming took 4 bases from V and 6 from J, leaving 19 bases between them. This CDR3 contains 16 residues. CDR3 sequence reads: CASSGYRTDWSQPQHF. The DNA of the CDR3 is TGTGCCAGCAGTGGATACCGGACAGATTGGAGTCAGCCCCAGCATTTT.

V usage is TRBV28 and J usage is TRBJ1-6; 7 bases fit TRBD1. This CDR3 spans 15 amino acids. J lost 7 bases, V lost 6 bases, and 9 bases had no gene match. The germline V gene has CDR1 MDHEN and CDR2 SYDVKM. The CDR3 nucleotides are TGTGCCAGCAGACGCACGACAGGGCTAAATTCACCCCTCCACTTT. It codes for CASRRTTGLNSPLHF.

CDR3: CASSFRAGVGYTF. The CDR3 DNA reads as TGTGCCAGCAGTTTTCGGGCAGGGGTTGGCTACACCTTC. This chain uses TRBV28 with TRBJ1-2; D may be TRBD1 (6 bases). V lost 3 bases to trimming and J lost 7 bases, with 12 bases between them. Germline V gene data show CDR1 as MDHEN and CDR2 as SYDVKM. This CDR3 has 13 amino acids.

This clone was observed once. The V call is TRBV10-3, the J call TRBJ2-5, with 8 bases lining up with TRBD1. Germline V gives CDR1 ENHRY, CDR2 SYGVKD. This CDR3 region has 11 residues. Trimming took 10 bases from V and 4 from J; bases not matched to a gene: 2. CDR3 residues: CATQGAETQYF. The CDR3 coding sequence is TGTGCCACCCAGGGGGCAGAGACCCAGTACTTC.

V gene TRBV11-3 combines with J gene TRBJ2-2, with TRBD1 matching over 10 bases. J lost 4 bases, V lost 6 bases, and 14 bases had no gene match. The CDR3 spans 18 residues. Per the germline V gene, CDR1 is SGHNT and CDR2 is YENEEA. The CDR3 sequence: CASRDRGVGIVSTGELFF. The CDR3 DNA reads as TGTGCCAGCAGGGACAGGGGGGTAGGGATCGTCTCCACCGGGGAGCTGTTTTTT.

CDR3 sequence: CASSQVRAGEQYF. As DNA, the CDR3 is TGTGCCAGCAGCCAAGTGCGTGCGGGCGAGCAGTACTTC. The chain is built from TRBV3-1 (or the pseudogene TRBV3-2) and TRBJ2-7; a possible D gene is TRBD2 (5 bases). This CDR3 comprises 13 residues. Germline CDR1 is LGHDT and CDR2 is YNNKEL (reference sequence). With 1 base removed from V and 6 bases from J, the gap between germline ends came to 10 bases.

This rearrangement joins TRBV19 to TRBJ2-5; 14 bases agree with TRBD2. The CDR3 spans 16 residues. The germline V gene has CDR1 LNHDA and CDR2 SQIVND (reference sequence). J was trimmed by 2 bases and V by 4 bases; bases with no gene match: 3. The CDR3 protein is CASSKRLAGGQETQYF. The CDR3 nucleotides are TGTGCCAGTAGTAAAAGACTAGCGGGGGGGCAAGAGACCCAGTACTTC.

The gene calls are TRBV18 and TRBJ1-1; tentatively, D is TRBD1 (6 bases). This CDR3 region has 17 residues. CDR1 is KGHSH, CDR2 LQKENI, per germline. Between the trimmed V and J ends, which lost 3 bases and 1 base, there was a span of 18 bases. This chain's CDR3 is CASSPGSKGDGNTEAFF. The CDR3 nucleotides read TGTGCCAGCTCACCGGGTTCGAAGGGGGATGGGAACACTGAAGCTTTCTTT.

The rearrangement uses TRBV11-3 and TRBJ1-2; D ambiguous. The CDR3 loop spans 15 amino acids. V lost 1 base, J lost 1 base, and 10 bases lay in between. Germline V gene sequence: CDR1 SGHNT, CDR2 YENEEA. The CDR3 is CASSLGAGNNYGYTF. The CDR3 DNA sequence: TGTGCCAGCAGCTTAGGGGCAGGAAATAACTATGGCTACACCTTC.

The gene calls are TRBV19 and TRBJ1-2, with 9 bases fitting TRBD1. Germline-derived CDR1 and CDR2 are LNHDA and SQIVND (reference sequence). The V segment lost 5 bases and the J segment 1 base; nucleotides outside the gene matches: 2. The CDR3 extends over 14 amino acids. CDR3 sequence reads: CASSWGQGNYGYTF. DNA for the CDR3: TGTGCCAGTAGTTGGGGACAGGGTAACTATGGCTACACCTTC. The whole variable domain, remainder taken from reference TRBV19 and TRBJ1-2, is DGGITQSPKYLFRKEGQNVTLSCEQNLNHDAMYWYRQDPGQGLRLIYYSQIVNDFQKGDIAEGYSVSREKKESFPLTVTSAQKNPTAFYLCASSWGQGNYGYTFGSGTRLTVV.

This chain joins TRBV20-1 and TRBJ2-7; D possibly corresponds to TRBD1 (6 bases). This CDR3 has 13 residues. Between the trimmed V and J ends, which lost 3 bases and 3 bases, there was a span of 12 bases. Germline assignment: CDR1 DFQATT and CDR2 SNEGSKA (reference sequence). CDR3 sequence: CSASDQGIYEQYF. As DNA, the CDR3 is TGCAGTGCTAGTGATCAGGGGATCTACGAGCAGTACTTC.

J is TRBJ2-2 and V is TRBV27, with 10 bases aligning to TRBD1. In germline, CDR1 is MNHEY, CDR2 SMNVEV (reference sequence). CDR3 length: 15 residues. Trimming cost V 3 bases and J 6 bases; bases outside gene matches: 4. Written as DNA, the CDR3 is TGTGCCAGCAGTTTCGGGACAGGGGTGGCCGGGGAGCTGTTTTTT. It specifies CASSFGTGVAGELFF.